Listed below are T cell receptor beta chains from one sample, sequenced in a study of T cell responses to AZD1222 COVID-19 vaccine. Method: immunoSEQ multiplex PCR; TCRdb's copy keeps in-frame clones and lacks some. The repertoire holds over 100,000 clones, with 85% to 90% as singletons. The material sequenced was peripheral blood, taken on day 0 of AZD1222 vaccination. The source is an adult in good health. The CDR3 runs from the conserved cysteine through the conserved F or W. Each record gives: J gene, clone size, V gene, CDR3 length, D gene, CDR3 protein, CDR3 DNA. D genes are given only for firm matches. Size is omitted from some rows. Given values are once, few, many or a class for expanded clones.

TRBJ1-6 . TRBV19 16 . CASSGGRSSYNSPLHF TGTGCCAGTAGTGGAGGACGGAGCTCCTATAATTCACCCCTCCACTTT
TRBJ1-1 . TRBV6-5 12 . CASTFTDTEAFF TGTGCCAGCACCTTTACAGACACTGAAGCTTTCTTT
TRBJ2-7 . TRBV10-3 13 . CAISESVSDEQYF TGTGCCATCAGTGAGTCGGTTAGCGACGAGCAGTACTTC
TRBJ1-1 once TRBV5-8 17 TRBD1 CASSLRQGLWGHTEAFF TGTGCCAGCAGCTTGCGACAGGGTCTATGGGGGCACACTGAAGCTTTCTTT
TRBJ2-2 . TRBV19 13 . CASSIAPFRELFF TGTGCCAGTAGTATAGCCCCGTTTCGGGAGCTGTTTTTT
TRBJ1-4 . TRBV12-3/TRBV12-4 13 . CATSGGTNEKLFF TGTGCCACCTCCGGGGGGACTAATGAAAAACTGTTTTTT
TRBJ2-2 . TRBV28 14 . CASSPSSGTGELFF TGTGCCAGCAGTCCTAGTTCTGGCACCGGGGAGCTGTTTTTT
TRBJ1-3 few TRBV19 15 . CASTRARESGNTIYF TGTGCCAGTACCCGAGCACGGGAATCTGGAAACACCATATATTTT
TRBJ1-1 . TRBV30 13 TRBD1 CAWDRGRSTEAFF TGTGCCTGGGACAGGGGGAGAAGCACTGAAGCTTTCTTT
TRBJ1-4 . TRBV11-2 15 . CASSLGGSSAEKLFF TGTGCCAGCAGCTTAGGAGGGAGTTCAGCTGAAAAACTGTTTTTT
TRBJ1-2 . TRBV18 13 TRBD1 CASSPTGDYGYTF TGTGCCAGCTCACCAACAGGGGACTATGGCTACACCTTC
TRBJ2-7 . TRBV9 14 TRBD1 CASSGGQGPYEQYF TGTGCCAGCAGCGGAGGACAGGGGCCCTACGAGCAGTACTTC
TRBJ1-2 . TRBV28 13 . CASSSQGSHGYTF TGTGCCAGCAGTTCCCAGGGAAGCCATGGCTACACCTTC
TRBJ2-7 . TRBV7-3 15 . CASSLSGGNSYEQYF TGTGCCAGCAGCTTATCTGGGGGGAACTCCTACGAGCAGTACTTC